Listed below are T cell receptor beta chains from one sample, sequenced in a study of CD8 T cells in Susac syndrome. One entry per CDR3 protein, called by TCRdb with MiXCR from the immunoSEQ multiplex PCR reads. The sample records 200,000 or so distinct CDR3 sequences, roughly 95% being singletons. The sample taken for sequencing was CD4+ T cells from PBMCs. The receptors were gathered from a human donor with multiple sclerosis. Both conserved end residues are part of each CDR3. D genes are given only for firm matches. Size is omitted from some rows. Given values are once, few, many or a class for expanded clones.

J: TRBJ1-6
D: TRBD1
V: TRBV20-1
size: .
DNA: TGCAGTGCCCACAGGGGTTGGAATTCACCCCTCCACTTT
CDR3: CSAHRGWNSPLHF

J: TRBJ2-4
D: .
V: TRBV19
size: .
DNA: TGTGCCAGTAGTATATCGAACATTCAGTACTTC
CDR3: CASSISNIQYF

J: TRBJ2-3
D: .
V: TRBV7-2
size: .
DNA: TGTGCCAGCAGCGCCCCGGGGAATACGCAGTATTTT
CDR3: CASSAPGNTQYF

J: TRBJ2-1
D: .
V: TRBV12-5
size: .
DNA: TGTGCTAGTGGTTTGTTCGGTGAGCAGTTCTTC
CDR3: CASGLFGEQFF

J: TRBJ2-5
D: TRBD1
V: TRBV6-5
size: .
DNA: TGTGCCAGCAGTTACCTCGAGGGGACAGGGGAGCGGACCCAGTACTTC
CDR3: CASSYLEGTGERTQYF

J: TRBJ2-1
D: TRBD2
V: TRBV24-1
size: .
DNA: TGTGCCACCAGTGATCGGGCGGGAGGGTGGAATGAGCAGTTCTTC
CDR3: CATSDRAGGWNEQFF

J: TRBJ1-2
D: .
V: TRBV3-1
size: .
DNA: TGTGCCAGCAGCCAAGCGGCAGGGACCGTGGGAGGCTACACCTTC
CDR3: CASSQAAGTVGGYTF

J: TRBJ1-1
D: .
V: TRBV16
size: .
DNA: TGTGCCAGCAGCCAATCACAGGGCACTGAAGCTTTCTTT
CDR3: CASSQSQGTEAFF

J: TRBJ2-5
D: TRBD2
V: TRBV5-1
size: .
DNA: TGCGCCAGCAGCTTTGCCGTAGCGGGAATGTACCAAGAGACCCAGTACTTC
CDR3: CASSFAVAGMYQETQYF

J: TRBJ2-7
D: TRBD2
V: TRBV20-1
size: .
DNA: TGCAGTGCACCCCATCGGGGGGGCCTTCTGGACGAGCAGTACTTC
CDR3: CSAPHRGGLLDEQYF

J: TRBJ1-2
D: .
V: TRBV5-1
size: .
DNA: TGCGCCAGCAGCGACGGGACGGCTCTCTATGGCTACACCTTC
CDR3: CASSDGTALYGYTF

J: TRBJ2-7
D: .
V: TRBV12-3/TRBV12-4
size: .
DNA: TGTGCCAGCGGTCGGGCGGGACTCGGGCGTGACGAGCAGTACTTC
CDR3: CASGRAGLGRDEQYF

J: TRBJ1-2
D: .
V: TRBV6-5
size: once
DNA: TGTGCCAGCAGTTACGGTCAGTGGCATGGCTACACCTTC
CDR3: CASSYGQWHGYTF

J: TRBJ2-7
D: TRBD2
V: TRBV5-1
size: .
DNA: TGCGCCAGCAGGCAGAGTAGCGGGAGGATCGACGAGCAGTACTTC
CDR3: CASRQSSGRIDEQYF

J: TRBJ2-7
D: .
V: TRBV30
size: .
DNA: TGTGCCTGGAGCCCCGCGGGGGAGCAGTACTTC
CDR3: CAWSPAGEQYF

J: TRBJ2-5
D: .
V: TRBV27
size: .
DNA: TGTGCCAGCAGTTTAGACAGATTCAGGGAGACCCAGTACTTC
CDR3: CASSLDRFRETQYF

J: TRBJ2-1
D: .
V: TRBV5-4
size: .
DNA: TGTGCCAGCAGCTTGGCACAGGGTAGGTTCAATGAGCAGTTCTTC
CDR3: CASSLAQGRFNEQFF

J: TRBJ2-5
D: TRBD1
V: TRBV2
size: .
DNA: TGTGCCAGCAGTCCGACAGGGTACCAAGAGACCCAGTACTTC
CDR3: CASSPTGYQETQYF